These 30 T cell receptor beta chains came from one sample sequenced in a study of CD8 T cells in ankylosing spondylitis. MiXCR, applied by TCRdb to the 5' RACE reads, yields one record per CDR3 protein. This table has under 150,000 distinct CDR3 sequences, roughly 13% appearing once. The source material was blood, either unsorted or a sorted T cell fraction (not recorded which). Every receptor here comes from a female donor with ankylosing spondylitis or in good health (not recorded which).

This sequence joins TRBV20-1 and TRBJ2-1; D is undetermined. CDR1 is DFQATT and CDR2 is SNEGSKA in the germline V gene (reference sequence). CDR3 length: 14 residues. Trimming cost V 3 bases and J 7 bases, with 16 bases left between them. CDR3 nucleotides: TGCAGTGCTAGGCCAGGCCCCCTAAATAATGAGCAGTTCTTC. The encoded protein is CSARPGPLNNEQFF.

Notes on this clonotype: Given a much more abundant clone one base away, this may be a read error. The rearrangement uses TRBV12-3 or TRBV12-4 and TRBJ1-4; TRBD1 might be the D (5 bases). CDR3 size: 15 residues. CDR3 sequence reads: CAGSPGRAEGSKLFF. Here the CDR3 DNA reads TGTGCCGGCAGCCCTGGGCGGGCCGAGGGGAGCAAACTGTTTTTT.

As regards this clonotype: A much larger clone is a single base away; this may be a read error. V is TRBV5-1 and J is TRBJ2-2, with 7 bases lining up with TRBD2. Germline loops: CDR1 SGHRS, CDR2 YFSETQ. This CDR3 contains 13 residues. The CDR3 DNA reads TGCGCCAGCAGCTTGAATTATGGCGGGGGGCTGTTTTTT. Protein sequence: CASSLNYGGGLFF. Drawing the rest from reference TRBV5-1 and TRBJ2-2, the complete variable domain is KAGVTQTPRYLIKTRGQQVTLSCSPISGHRSVSWYQQTPGQGLQFLFEYFSETQRNKGNFPGRFSGRQFSNSRSEMNVSTLELGDSALYLCASSLNYGGGLFFGEGSRLTVL.

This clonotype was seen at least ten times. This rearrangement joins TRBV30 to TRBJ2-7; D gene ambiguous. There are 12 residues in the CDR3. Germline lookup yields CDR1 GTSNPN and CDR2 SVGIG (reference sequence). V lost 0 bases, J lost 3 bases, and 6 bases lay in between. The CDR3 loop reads CAWSVHNYEQYF. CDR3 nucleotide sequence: TGTGCCTGGAGTGTACACAACTACGAGCAGTACTTC.

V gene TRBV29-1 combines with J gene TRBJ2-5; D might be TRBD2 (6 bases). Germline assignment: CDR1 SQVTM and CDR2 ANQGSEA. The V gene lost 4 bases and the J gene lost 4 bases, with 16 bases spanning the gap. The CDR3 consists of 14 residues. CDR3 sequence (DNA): TGCAGCGTTGGGAGGGACGGGCGTGGAGAGACCCAGTACTTC. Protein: CSVGRDGRGETQYF.

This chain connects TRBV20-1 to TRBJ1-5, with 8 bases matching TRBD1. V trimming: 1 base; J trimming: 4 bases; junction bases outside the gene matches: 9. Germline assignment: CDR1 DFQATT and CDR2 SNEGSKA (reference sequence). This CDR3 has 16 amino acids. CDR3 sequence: CSARGGQARFNQPQHF. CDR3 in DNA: TGCAGTGCTAGAGGGGGACAGGCGAGGTTTAATCAGCCCCAGCATTTT.

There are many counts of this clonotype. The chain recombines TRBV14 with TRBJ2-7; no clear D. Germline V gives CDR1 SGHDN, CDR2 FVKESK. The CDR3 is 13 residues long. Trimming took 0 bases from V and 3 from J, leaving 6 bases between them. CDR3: CASSQDLGYEQYF. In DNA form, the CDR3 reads TGTGCCAGCAGCCAAGATCTAGGCTACGAGCAGTACTTC.

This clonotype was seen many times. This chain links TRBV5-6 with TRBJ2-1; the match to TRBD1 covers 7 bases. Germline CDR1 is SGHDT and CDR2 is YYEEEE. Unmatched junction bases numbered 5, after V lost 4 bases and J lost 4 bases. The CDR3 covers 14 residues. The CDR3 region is CASSGSGQYNEQFF. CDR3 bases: TGTGCCAGCAGCGGATCGGGACAGTACAATGAGCAGTTCTTC. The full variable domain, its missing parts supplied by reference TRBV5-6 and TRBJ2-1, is DAGVTQSPTHLIKTRGQQVTLRCSPKSGHDTVSWYQQALGQGPQFIFQYYEEEERQRGNFPDRFSGHQFPNYSSELNVNALLLGDSALYLCASSGSGQYNEQFFGPGTRLTVL.

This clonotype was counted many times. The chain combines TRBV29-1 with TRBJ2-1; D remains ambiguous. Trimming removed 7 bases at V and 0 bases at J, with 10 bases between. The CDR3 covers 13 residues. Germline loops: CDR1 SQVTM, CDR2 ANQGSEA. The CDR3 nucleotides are TGCAGCGCGGCAGGAATCTCCTACAATGAGCAGTTCTTC. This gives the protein CSAAGISYNEQFF.

CDR3 DNA: TGCAGTGCCCATTCCGGGACAGGGGTTAGTCAGCCCCAGCATTTT. Translation: CSAHSGTGVSQPQHF. The V gene is TRBV20-1, the J gene TRBJ1-5, with 10 bases fitting TRBD1. Trimming at V came to 6 bases and at J to 6 bases, leaving 11 bases not matched to a gene. Germline values: CDR1 DFQATT, CDR2 SNEGSKA (reference sequence). The CDR3 runs to 15 residues.

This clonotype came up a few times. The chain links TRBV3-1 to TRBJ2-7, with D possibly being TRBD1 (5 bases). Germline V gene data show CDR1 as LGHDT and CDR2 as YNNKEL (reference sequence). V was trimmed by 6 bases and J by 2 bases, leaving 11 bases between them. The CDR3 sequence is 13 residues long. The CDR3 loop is CASSPDSPYEQYF. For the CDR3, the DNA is TGTGCCAGCAGTCCTGACAGCCCCTACGAGCAGTACTTC.

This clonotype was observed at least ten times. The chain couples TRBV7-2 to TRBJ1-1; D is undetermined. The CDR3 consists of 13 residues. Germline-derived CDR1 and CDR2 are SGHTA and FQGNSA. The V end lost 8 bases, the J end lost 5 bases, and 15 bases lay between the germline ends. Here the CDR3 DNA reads TGTGCCAGCCCGCTGATGTGGAGAACTGAAGCTTTCTTT. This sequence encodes CASPLMWRTEAFF.

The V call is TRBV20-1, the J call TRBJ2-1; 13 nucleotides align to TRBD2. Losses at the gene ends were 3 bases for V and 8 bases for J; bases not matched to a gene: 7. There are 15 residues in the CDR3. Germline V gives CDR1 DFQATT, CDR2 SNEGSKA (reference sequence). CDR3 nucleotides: TGCAGTGCTAGTGTGACTAGCGGGAGGCCGGATGAGCAGTTCTTC. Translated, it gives CSASVTSGRPDEQFF.

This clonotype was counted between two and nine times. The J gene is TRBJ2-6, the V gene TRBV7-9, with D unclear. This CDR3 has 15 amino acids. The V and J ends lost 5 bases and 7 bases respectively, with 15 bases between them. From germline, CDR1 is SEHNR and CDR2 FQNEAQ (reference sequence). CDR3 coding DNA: TGTGCCAGCAGCGGTCAAGCTGGTAGTGCCAACGTCCTGACTTTC. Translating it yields CASSGQAGSANVLTF.

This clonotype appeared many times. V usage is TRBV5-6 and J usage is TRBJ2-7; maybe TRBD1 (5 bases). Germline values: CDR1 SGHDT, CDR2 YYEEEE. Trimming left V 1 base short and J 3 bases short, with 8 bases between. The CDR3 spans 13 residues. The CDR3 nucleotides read TGTGCCAGCAGCTTGAGGGGTGTCTACGAGCAGTACTTC. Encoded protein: CASSLRGVYEQYF. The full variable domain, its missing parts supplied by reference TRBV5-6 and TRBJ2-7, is DAGVTQSPTHLIKTRGQQVTLRCSPKSGHDTVSWYQQALGQGPQFIFQYYEEEERQRGNFPDRFSGHQFPNYSSELNVNALLLGDSALYLCASSLRGVYEQYFGPGTRLTVT.

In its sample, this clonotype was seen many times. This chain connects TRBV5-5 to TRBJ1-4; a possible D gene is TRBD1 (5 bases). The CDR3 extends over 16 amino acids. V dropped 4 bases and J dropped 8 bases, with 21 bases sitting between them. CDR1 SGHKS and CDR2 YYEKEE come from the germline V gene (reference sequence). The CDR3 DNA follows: TGTGCCAGCAGCCCGCGGTGGGAGGCTCAGGGCGAAAAACTGTTTTTT. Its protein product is CASSPRWEAQGEKLFF. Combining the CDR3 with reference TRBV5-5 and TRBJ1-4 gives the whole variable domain DAGVTQSPTHLIKTRGQQVTLRCSPISGHKSVSWYQQVLGQGPQFIFQYYEKEERGRGNFPDRFSARQFPNYSSELNVNALLLGDSALYLCASSPRWEAQGEKLFFGSGTQLSVL.

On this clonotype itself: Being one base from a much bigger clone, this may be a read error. The CDR3 is CAGSLASQGTIFGGPQHF. CDR3 in DNA: TGTGCCGGCAGCTTAGCGTCCCAGGGGACGATCTTCGGTGGGCCCCAGCATTTT. This chain links TRBV11-1 with TRBJ1-5; possibly TRBD1 for D (6 bases). The germline V gene has CDR1 SGHAT and CDR2 FQDESV (reference sequence). The CDR3 is made up of 18 amino acids. The full variable domain, its missing parts supplied by reference TRBV11-1 and TRBJ1-5, is EAEVAQSPRYKITEKSQAVAFWCDPISGHATLYWYRQILGQGPELLVQFQDESVVDDSQLPKDRFSAERLKGVDSTLKIQPAELGDSAMYLCAGSLASQGTIFGGPQHFGDGTRLSIL.

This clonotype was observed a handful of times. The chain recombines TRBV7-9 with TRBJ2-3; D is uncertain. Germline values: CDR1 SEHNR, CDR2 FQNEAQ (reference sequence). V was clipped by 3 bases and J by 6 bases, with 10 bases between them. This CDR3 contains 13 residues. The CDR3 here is CASSFLPVDTQYF. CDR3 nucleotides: TGTGCCAGCAGCTTTCTTCCTGTGGATACGCAGTATTTT. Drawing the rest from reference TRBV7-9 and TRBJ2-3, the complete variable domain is DTGVSQNPRHKITKRGQNVTFRCDPISEHNRLYWYRQTLGQGPEFLTYFQNEAQLEKSRLLSDRFSAERPKGSFSTLEIQRTEQGDSAMYLCASSFLPVDTQYFGPGTRLTVL.

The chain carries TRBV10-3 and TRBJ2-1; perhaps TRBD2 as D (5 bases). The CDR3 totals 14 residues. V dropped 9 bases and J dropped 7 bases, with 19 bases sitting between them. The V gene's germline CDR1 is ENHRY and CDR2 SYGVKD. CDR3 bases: TGTGCCATTGGGCCAGCGGAAACGGGGAATGAGCAGTTCTTC. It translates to CAIGPAETGNEQFF.

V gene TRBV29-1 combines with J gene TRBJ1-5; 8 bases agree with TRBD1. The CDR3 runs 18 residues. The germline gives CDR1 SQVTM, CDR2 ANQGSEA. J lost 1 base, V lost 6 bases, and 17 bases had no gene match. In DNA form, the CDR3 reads TGCAGCGTCGCAATGATCTGGGCAGGGGGCGGAAGCAATCAGCCCCAGCATTTT. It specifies CSVAMIWAGGGSNQPQHF.

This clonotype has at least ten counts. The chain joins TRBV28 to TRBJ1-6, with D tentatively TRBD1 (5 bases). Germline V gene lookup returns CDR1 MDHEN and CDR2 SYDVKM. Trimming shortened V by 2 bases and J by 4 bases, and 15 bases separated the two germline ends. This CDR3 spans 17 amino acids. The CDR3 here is CASSLSHGWGYNSPLHF. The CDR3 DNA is TGTGCCAGCAGTTTAAGTCATGGGTGGGGGTATAATTCACCCCTCCACTTT.

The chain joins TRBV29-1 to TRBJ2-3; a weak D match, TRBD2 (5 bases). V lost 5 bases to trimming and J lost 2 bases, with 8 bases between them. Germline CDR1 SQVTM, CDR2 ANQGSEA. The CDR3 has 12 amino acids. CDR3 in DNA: TGCAGCGTTTACCGGGACACAGATACGCAGTATTTT. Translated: CSVYRDTDTQYF.

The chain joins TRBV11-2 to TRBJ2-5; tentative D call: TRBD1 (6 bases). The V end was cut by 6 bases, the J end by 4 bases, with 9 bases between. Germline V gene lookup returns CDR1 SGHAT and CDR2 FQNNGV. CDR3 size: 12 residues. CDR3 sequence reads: CASSFRGETQYF. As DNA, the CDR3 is TGTGCCAGCAGTTTCAGGGGAGAGACCCAGTACTTC. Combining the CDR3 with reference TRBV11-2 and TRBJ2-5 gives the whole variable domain EAGVAQSPRYKIIEKRQSVAFWCNPISGHATLYWYQQILGQGPKLLIQFQNNGVVDDSQLPKDRFSAERLKGVDSTLKIQPAKLEDSAVYLCASSFRGETQYFGPGTRLLVL.

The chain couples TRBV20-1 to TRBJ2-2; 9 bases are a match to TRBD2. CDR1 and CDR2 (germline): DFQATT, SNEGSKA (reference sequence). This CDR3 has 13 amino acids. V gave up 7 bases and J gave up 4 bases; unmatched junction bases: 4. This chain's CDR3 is CSGAGGRTGELFF. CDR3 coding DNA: TGCAGTGGAGCGGGGGGCCGCACCGGGGAGCTGTTTTTT.

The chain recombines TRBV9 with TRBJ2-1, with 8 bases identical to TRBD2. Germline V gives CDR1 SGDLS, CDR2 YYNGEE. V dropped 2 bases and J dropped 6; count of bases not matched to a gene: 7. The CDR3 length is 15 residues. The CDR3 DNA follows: TGTGCCAGCAGCGTGGGCGGGAGGTCAGGCAATGAGCAGTTCTTC. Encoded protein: CASSVGGRSGNEQFF.

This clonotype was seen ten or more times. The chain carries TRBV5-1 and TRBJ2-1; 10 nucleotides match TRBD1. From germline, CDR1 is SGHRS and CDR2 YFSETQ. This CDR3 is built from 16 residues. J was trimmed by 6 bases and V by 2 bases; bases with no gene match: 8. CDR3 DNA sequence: TGCGCCAGCAGCTTCGGCGGGACAGGGGACTTCAATGAGCAGTTCTTC. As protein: CASSFGGTGDFNEQFF.

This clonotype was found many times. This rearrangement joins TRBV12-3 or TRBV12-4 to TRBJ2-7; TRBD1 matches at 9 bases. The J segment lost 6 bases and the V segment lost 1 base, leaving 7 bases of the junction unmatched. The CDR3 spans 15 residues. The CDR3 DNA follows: TGTGCCAGCAGTTTAGGGGACAGGGTTCGAGCCGAGCAGTACTTC. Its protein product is CASSLGDRVRAEQYF.

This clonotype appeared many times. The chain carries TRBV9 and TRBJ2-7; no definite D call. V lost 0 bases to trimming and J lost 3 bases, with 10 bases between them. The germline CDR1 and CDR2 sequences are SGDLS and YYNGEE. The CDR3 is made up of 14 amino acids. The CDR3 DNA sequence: TGTGCCAGCAGCGTAGAACGGATAGGCTACGAGCAGTACTTC. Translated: CASSVERIGYEQYF.

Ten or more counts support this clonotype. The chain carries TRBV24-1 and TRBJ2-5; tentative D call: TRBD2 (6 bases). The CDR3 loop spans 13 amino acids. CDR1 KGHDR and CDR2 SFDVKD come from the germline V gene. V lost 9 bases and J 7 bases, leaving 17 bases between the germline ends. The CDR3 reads CATGVPGVPTQYF. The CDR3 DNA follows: TGTGCCACCGGTGTACCGGGGGTACCGACCCAGTACTTC.

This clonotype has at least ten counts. Here the CDR3 DNA reads TGCAGCGTTGATATGGGGTATGGCTACACCTTC. Translation: CSVDMGYGYTF. V usage is TRBV29-1 and J usage is TRBJ1-2, with unresolved D. This CDR3 comprises 11 residues. Trimming took off 3 bases at V and 5 bases at J, with 7 bases between the two ends. The V gene's germline CDR1 is SQVTM and CDR2 ANQGSEA.